The 11 T cell receptor beta chains in this list originate from one sample, sequenced in a study of Ad26.COV2.S vaccination and SARS-CoV-2 variants. As for treatment: approximately 18 received Ad26.COV2.S at low or high dose, single or two shots; 5 received placebo; per-sample allocation not given. Following the first vaccine or placebo injection, samples were taken on day 63. Clones were read by immunoSEQ multiplex PCR, and TCRdb kept only the in-frame ones, dropping some. The table has a few hundred thousand clones, under 90% seen once; the top ten hold about 5%. Sequencing used peripheral blood, obtained in a trial of Ad26.COV2.S vaccine versus placebo. These receptor sequences come from a person aged 18 to 65 who received the Ad26.COV2.S COVID-19 vaccine or a placebo.

The V gene is TRBV6-5, the J gene TRBJ2-5, with a possible D match to TRBD2 (5 bases). Per the germline V gene, CDR1 is MNHEY and CDR2 is SVGAGI. Trimming stripped 10 bases from V and 5 bases from J, with 20 bases between. The CDR3 consists of 14 residues. In DNA form, the CDR3 reads TGTGCCACGAGTCAGCCCCCGAGGGTGGAGACCCAGTACTTC. It is translated as CATSQPPRVETQYF.

The gene calls are TRBV6-2 or TRBV6-3 and TRBJ2-7, with 11 bases matching TRBD1. Germline-derived CDR1 and CDR2 are MNHEY and SVGEGT. The CDR3 covers 14 residues. The V gene end was trimmed by 5 bases and the J gene end by 4 bases; junction bases not matched to a gene: 4. DNA for the CDR3: TGTGCCAGCAGTCACGGGACAGGGGGTTACGAGCAGTACGTC. Protein product: CASSHGTGGYEQYV.

This sequence joins TRBV7-9 and TRBJ2-1; 7 bases match TRBD1. Germline CDR1 is SEHNR and CDR2 is FQNEAQ (reference sequence). The CDR3 consists of 11 residues. The junction had 7 bases not matched to a gene; V was cut back by 7 bases and J by 13 bases. The CDR3 region has the DNA TGTGCCAGCACCCTGACAGGGACCCAGTTCTTC. This gives the protein CASTLTGTQFF.

This clone was detected only a few times. The J gene is TRBJ1-5, the V gene TRBV2; possible D gene TRBD1, 6 bases. Trimming took off 1 base at V and 6 bases at J, with 7 bases between the two ends. From germline, CDR1 is SNHLY and CDR2 FYNNEI. CDR3 length equals 13 residues. The DNA of the CDR3 is TGTGCCAGCAGTGAAGAAGGGGGTCAGCCCCAGCATTTT. Translating it yields CASSEEGGQPQHF. Supplemented by reference TRBV2 and TRBJ1-5, the full variable domain reads EPEVTQTPSHQVTQMGQEVILRCVPISNHLYFYWYRQILGQKVEFLVSFYNNEISEKSEIFDDQFSVERPDGSNFTLKIRSTKLEDSAMYFCASSEEGGQPQHFGDGTRLSIL.

This clone was detected once. V usage is TRBV14 and J usage is TRBJ1-4; possibly TRBD1 for D (6 bases). Deletions cut 4 bases from V and 0 bases from J, with 9 bases between. CDR3 size: 15 residues. Germline values: CDR1 SGHDN, CDR2 FVKESK. The CDR3 loop is CASSRQASTNEKLFF. The CDR3 nucleotides are TGTGCCAGCAGCCGACAGGCTTCAACTAATGAAAAACTGTTTTTT.

The V gene is TRBV5-1, the J gene TRBJ2-2; 10 nucleotides agree with TRBD2. The junction had 9 bases not matched to a gene; V was cut back by 4 bases and J by 0 bases. Germline loops: CDR1 SGHRS, CDR2 YFSETQ. The CDR3 has 18 amino acids. Written as DNA, the CDR3 is TGCGCCAGCAGCCCCCGGACTAGCGGAGGACCGAACACCGGGGAGCTGTTTTTT. This sequence encodes CASSPRTSGGPNTGELFF.

The chain carries TRBV27 and TRBJ2-7; 7 bases line up with TRBD2. The CDR3 is 13 residues long. Trimming cost V 3 bases and J 7 bases; bases outside gene matches: 6. Per germline, CDR1 MNHEY and CDR2 SMNVEV (reference sequence). The CDR3 coding sequence is TGTGCCAGCAGTTTCTCCGGGGGGTGGGAGCAGTACTTC. It translates to CASSFSGGWEQYF.

The genes are TRBV5-1 and TRBJ1-6; D gene uncertain. V lost 1 base to trimming and J lost 9 bases, with 8 bases between them. This CDR3 is built from 13 residues. Germline V CDR1 and CDR2: SGHRS, YFSETQ. DNA for the CDR3: TGCGCCAGCAGCTTGAGGTTTGGTTCACCCCTCCACTTT. Its protein is CASSLRFGSPLHF. Variable domain in full (rest from reference TRBV5-1 and TRBJ1-6): KAGVTQTPRYLIKTRGQQVTLSCSPISGHRSVSWYQQTPGQGLQFLFEYFSETQRNKGNFPGRFSGRQFSNSRSEMNVSTLELGDSALYLCASSLRFGSPLHFGNGTRLTVT.

The chain couples TRBV6-1 to TRBJ1-2, with 10 bases that match TRBD1. Trimming removed 0 bases from V and 4 bases from J; junction bases left unmatched: 5. Germline loops: CDR1 MNHNS, CDR2 SASEGT. The CDR3 totals 16 residues. For the CDR3, the DNA is TGTGCCAGCAGTGAAGCCGGACAGGGGGTGGGCTATGGCTACACCTTC. Protein sequence: CASSEAGQGVGYGYTF.

The chain combines TRBV4-2 with TRBJ2-2, with 10 bases fitting TRBD2. Germline CDR1 and CDR2: LGHNA and YNFKEQ. J was trimmed by 3 bases and V by 4 bases; bases with no gene match: 8. This CDR3 contains 17 residues. The DNA for the CDR3 is TGTGCCAGCAGCCGATTGAGCGGGAGGGGGTACACCGGGGAGCTGTTTTTT. Residues: CASSRLSGRGYTGELFF.

The V gene is TRBV29-1, the J gene TRBJ1-2, with 8 nucleotides matching TRBD1. CDR1 is SQVTM, CDR2 ANQGSEA, per germline. V was clipped by 6 bases and J by 5 bases; unmatched bases: 14. The length of the CDR3 is 15 residues. CDR3 region: CSVTQGAGGLYGYTF. In nucleotides, the CDR3 is TGCAGCGTCACCCAGGGGGCAGGGGGATTGTATGGCTACACCTTC.